Listed below are T cell receptor beta chains from one sample, sequenced in a study of blood T cell repertoires in COVID-19. Profiled with immunoSEQ multiplex PCR; TCRdb holds only in-frame clones, not every one. This sample carries a few hundred thousand clones, roughly 89% of them seen once, and the ten largest clones take about 3.9%. The sample taken for sequencing was peripheral blood. Receptors were obtained from a woman aged 55 to 70 with COVID-19, enrolled during active disease. The conserved cysteine and the conserved F or W are not part of the CDR3 here.

j_gene: TRBJ2-2
v_gene: TRBV7-6
CDR3aa: ASSLAAGGANGELF

j_gene: TRBJ1-2
v_gene: TRBV19
CDR3aa: ATLPRYANYGYT

j_gene: TRBJ1-5
v_gene: TRBV10-3
CDR3aa: ASSDYSNQPQH

j_gene: TRBJ2-1
v_gene: TRBV3-1/TRBV3-2
CDR3aa: ASSQAATSGKYNEQF

j_gene: TRBJ1-4
v_gene: TRBV12-3/TRBV12-4
CDR3aa: ASSPVVNEKLF

j_gene: TRBJ2-7
v_gene: TRBV5-1
CDR3aa: ASSPRGGTGDYEQY

j_gene: TRBJ1-3
v_gene: TRBV3-1/TRBV3-2
CDR3aa: ASSQDFQALGGNTIY

j_gene: TRBJ2-4
v_gene: TRBV6-5
CDR3aa: ASSSRQTKNIQY

j_gene: TRBJ2-5
v_gene: TRBV6-2/TRBV6-3
CDR3aa: ASSYGRKETQY

j_gene: TRBJ2-3
v_gene: TRBV6-4
CDR3aa: ASSERLAGGLNTQY

j_gene: TRBJ1-5
v_gene: TRBV6-1
CDR3aa: ASTEPGQLFQPQH

j_gene: TRBJ1-5
v_gene: TRBV30
CDR3aa: AWSLGQGYQPQH

j_gene: TRBJ2-1
v_gene: TRBV20-1
CDR3aa: SASSFYSYNEQF

j_gene: TRBJ1-1
v_gene: TRBV28
CDR3aa: ASSSMVIPGIEAF

j_gene: TRBJ2-3
v_gene: TRBV19
CDR3aa: ASSFRTSTDTQY

j_gene: TRBJ1-3
v_gene: TRBV30
CDR3aa: AWSVGGLSSGNTIY

j_gene: TRBJ1-1
v_gene: TRBV6-5
CDR3aa: ASRATGSGDMAF

j_gene: TRBJ2-7
v_gene: TRBV5-8
CDR3aa: ASSPSGVHYSYEQY

j_gene: TRBJ2-2
v_gene: TRBV27
CDR3aa: ASSLWWSHNTGELF

j_gene: TRBJ1-4
v_gene: TRBV29-1
CDR3aa: SVQGQGAANEKLF

j_gene: TRBJ2-2
v_gene: TRBV6-4
CDR3aa: ASSRVAGPNTGELF

j_gene: TRBJ2-7
v_gene: TRBV7-2
CDR3aa: ASSFSGTSGGSSYEQY

j_gene: TRBJ2-1
v_gene: TRBV19
CDR3aa: ASSRAGGQGYNEQF

j_gene: TRBJ2-5
v_gene: TRBV14
CDR3aa: ASSQDHQYGETQY

j_gene: TRBJ2-3
v_gene: TRBV3-1/TRBV3-2
CDR3aa: ASNRGTALSTDTQY

j_gene: TRBJ1-1
v_gene: TRBV18
CDR3aa: ASSGDGGNTEAF

j_gene: TRBJ1-1
v_gene: TRBV19
CDR3aa: ATSEGEYTEAF

j_gene: TRBJ2-1
v_gene: TRBV19
CDR3aa: ASSVGLLRRNEQF

j_gene: TRBJ2-7
v_gene: TRBV15
CDR3aa: ATSRAGTGAYEQY

j_gene: TRBJ1-1
v_gene: TRBV28
CDR3aa: ASTLRGTEAF

j_gene: TRBJ2-5
v_gene: TRBV12-3/TRBV12-4
CDR3aa: ASSFNRKETQY

j_gene: TRBJ1-5
v_gene: TRBV7-2
CDR3aa: ASSQSRNQPQH

j_gene: TRBJ2-7
v_gene: TRBV10-1
CDR3aa: ASSESGGSGAEQY